The following is a TCR beta chain sequence with its context. The source of the sample is a study of cytomegalovirus exposure and HLA in healthy donors. Germline CDR1 and CDR2: KGHSH and LQKENI. V gave up 3 bases and J gave up 0 bases, with 15 bases separating them. CDR3 size: 17 residues. TCRdb keeps only in-frame clones here, not all; method: immunoSEQ multiplex PCR. The sample lists approximately 60,000 clones; roughly nine tenths were seen once. Sequencing input: PBMCs. The chain has TRBV18 and TRBJ1-3; no reliable D call. The receptor was isolated from a woman between 18 and 29 years old in good health and CMV-seronegative. DNA of the CDR3: TGTGCCAGCTCACCCCGAGCGGACCCCCTCTCTGGAAACACCATATATTTT. Translated: CASSPRADPLSGNTIYF.